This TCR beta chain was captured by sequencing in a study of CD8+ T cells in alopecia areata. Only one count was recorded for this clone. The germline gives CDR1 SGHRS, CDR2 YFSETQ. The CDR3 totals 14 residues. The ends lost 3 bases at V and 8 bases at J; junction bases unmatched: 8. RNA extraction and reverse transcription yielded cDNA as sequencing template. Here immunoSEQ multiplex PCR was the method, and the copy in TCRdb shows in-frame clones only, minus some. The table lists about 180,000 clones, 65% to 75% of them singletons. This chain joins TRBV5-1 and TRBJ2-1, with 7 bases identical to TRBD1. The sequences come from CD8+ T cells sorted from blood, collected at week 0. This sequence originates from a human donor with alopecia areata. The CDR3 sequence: CASSSATGMDEQFF. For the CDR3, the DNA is TGCGCCAGCAGCTCTGCGACAGGGATGGATGAGCAGTTCTTC.